The sequence of this T cell receptor beta chain was determined in a study of blood T cell repertoires in COVID-19. Study overall: Nucleic acid was either cDNA or gDNA, and it came from T cells, B-cell-depleted T cells, or PBMCs.

Original analysis: Estimation of nucleated cell counts relied on the amplification of reference gene primers. Produced via immunoSEQ multiplex PCR; TCRdb's table is partial and in-frame only. The D gene and trimming were derived from the DNA, and the V and J assignments and clone size from that table. The table shows 200,000 to 300,000 clones, with around 88% occurring only once. V trimming: 1 base; J trimming: 14 bases; junction bases outside the gene matches: 11. There are 14 residues in the CDR3. The germline gives CDR1 LNHDA, CDR2 SQIVND (reference sequence). The chain carries TRBV19 and TRBJ1-5, with 7 nucleotides matching TRBD1. Sequenced sample: peripheral blood. This TCR was sampled from an elderly man with acute or convalescent COVID-19. CDR3 nucleotide sequence: TGTGCCAGTAGTATAGTGCACAGGGGAGAAACAGAGCATTTT. Translating gives CASSIVHRGETEHF.